The rows below give T cell receptor beta chains drawn from one sample of a study of shared clonotypes between healthy human individuals. The protocol was immunoSEQ multiplex PCR, while the TCRdb copy is restricted to in-frame clones and leaves out a portion. Seen here are 980,000 or so clones, more than 75% observed once, and the top ten hold over 1.3%. Sequencing was carried out using memory CD4+ T cells sorted from blood. The origin of the receptors is a man between 18 and 29 years old in good health. Both conserved end residues are trimmed from each CDR3.

TRBV28,TRBJ2-4,ASSLSLSGTKLAKNIQY
TRBV5-1,TRBJ2-1,ASSLEGQRGLTEQF
TRBV28,TRBJ2-7,ASSPMASGTYEQY
TRBV28,TRBJ2-2,ASSLGFDGELF
TRBV5-1,TRBJ2-7,ASSLAPGTSSYEQY
TRBV9,TRBJ1-4,ASSTSGANEKLF
TRBV28,TRBJ1-1,ASRSSENTEAF
TRBV5-1,TRBJ2-5,ASSPGVGETQY
TRBV7-7,TRBJ2-3,ASSLVGGGTQY
TRBV6-1,TRBJ2-5,ASKRGGGLQETQY
TRBV12-5,TRBJ2-3,ASAPRSSGRTSTDTQY
TRBV7-9,TRBJ2-7,ASSVGQGREQY
TRBV5-1,TRBJ2-5,ASGPGNLGETQY
TRBV5-1,TRBJ2-6,ASSLGGQASSGANVLT
TRBV18,TRBJ2-3,ASSPLKGGTDTQY
TRBV27,TRBJ1-5,ASSQTGGGFQPQH
TRBV7-8,TRBJ2-2,ASSLVFPGELF
TRBV5-4,TRBJ1-2,ASKEGAYYGYT
TRBV5-1,TRBJ2-1,ASSLSEPGAYNEQF
TRBV6-1,TRBJ1-2,ASSEKGYGYT
TRBV7-8,TRBJ2-5,ASSFSGGDEETQY
TRBV10-1,TRBJ2-5,ASSESVAGTQY
TRBV7-3,TRBJ2-5,ASSLNSPAGGQETQY
TRBV4-3,TRBJ1-1,ASSQDPTGRFTEAF
TRBV28,TRBJ2-7,ASRPAFDYEQY
TRBV2,TRBJ1-1,AIAKGDTEAF
TRBV5-5,TRBJ2-1,ASSLAGEGSEQF
TRBV6-1,TRBJ2-1,ASSRERANYNEQF
TRBV19,TRBJ2-4,ASSGHALNIQY
TRBV30,TRBJ1-2,AWSDDRDGYT
TRBV6-1,TRBJ2-7,ASSEEVSYST
TRBV11-2,TRBJ2-2,ASREQAEGELF
TRBV29-1,TRBJ2-3,SVEGLTFNTDTQY
TRBV29-1,TRBJ2-1,SGDAGIQGYNEQF
TRBV5-8,TRBJ1-3,ASSRQSATGNTIY
TRBV19,TRBJ1-4,ASSRETGLNEKLF
TRBV11-2,TRBJ1-2,ASRQGPYLNYGYT
TRBV5-1,TRBJ2-7,ASSLGQGAYEQY
TRBV18,TRBJ2-5,ASCPGVQETQY
TRBV19,TRBJ1-1,ASSFTSTEAF
TRBV9,TRBJ2-2,ASSLPRQKNTGELF
TRBV6-6,TRBJ1-2,ASSYGTGGYGYT
TRBV2,TRBJ1-1,ASTAGQRTEAF
TRBV6-6,TRBJ2-5,ASRAGGAGETQY
TRBV28,TRBJ1-3,ASSWGSGNTIY
TRBV21-1,TRBJ2-3,ASRDRVSTDTQY
TRBV27,TRBJ2-3,ASSSTDTDTQY
TRBV7-3,TRBJ2-7,ASSTRQDSYEQY
TRBV4-1,TRBJ2-5,ASRPTGMETQY
TRBV10-3,TRBJ1-4,AISESRRGEEGQLF
TRBV6-1,TRBJ2-2,AFRSGGRTGELF
TRBV7-3,TRBJ2-2,ASSLRVTGELF
TRBV5-6,TRBJ2-3,ASSMTGTSTDTQY
TRBV18,TRBJ1-2,ASSPPGQGGGYT
TRBV7-9,TRBJ2-1,AGGKDRGDLSSYNEQF
TRBV10-3,TRBJ2-7,AISGGGQAYEQY
TRBV28,TRBJ2-7,ASSSRVQQY
TRBV5-4,TRBJ2-3,ASGRPSDTQY